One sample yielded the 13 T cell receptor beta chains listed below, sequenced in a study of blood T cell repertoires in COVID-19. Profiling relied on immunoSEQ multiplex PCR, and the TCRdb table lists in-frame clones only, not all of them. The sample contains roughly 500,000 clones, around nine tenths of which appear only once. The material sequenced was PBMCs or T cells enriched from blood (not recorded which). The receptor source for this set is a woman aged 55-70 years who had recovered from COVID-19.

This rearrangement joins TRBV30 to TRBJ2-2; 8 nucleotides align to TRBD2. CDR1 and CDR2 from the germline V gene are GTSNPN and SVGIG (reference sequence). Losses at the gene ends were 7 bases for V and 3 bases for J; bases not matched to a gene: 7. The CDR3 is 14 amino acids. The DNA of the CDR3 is TGTGCCTCGAAGGCGGGGGGCTACACCGGGGAGCTGTTTTTT. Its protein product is CASKAGGYTGELFF.

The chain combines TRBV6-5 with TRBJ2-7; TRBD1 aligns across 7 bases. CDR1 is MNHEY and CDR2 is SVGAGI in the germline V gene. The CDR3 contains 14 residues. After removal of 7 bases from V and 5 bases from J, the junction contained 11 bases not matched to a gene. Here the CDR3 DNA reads TGTGCCAGCACCGTAATTCTAGGGGGCCACGAGCAGTACTTC. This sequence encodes CASTVILGGHEQYF.

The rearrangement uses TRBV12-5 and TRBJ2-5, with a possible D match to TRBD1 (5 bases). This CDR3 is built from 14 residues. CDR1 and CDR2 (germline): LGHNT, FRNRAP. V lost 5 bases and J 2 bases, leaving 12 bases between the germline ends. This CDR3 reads CASGLPGYQETQYF. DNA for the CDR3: TGTGCTAGTGGTCTGCCAGGGTATCAAGAGACCCAGTACTTC.

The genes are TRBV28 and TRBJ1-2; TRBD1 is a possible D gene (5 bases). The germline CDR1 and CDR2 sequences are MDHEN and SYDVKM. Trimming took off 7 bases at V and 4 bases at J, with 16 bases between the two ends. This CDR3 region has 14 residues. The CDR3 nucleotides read TGTGCCAGCACCTGGGGGGACGGTGGCTATGGCTACACCTTC. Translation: CASTWGDGGYGYTF.

The CDR3 nucleotides read TGTGCCAGCAGGTTGACAGGGTCGCACTATGGCTACACCTTC. Amino acid sequence: CASRLTGSHYGYTF. This chain links TRBV2 with TRBJ1-2, with 7 bases aligning to TRBD1. J gave up 3 bases and V 6 bases, and 7 bases lay outside the gene matches. The CDR3 has 14 amino acids. Per the germline V gene, CDR1 is SNHLY and CDR2 is FYNNEI.

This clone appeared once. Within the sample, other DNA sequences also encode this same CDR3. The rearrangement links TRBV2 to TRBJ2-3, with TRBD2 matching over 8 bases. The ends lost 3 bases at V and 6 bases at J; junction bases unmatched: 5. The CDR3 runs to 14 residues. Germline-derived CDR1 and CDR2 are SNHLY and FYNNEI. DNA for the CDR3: TGTGCCAGCAGTGACAGCGGGGGTACTGATACGCAGTATTTT. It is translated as CASSDSGGTDTQYF.

The CDR3 nucleotides are TGTGCCACCAGTCCCAGAGATACGCAGTATTTT. It specifies CATSPRDTQYF. The V and J genes are TRBV24-1 and TRBJ2-3; D is unresolved. This CDR3 contains 11 residues. V was trimmed by 6 bases and J by 5 bases, leaving 5 bases between them. Germline CDR1 and CDR2: KGHDR and SFDVKD.

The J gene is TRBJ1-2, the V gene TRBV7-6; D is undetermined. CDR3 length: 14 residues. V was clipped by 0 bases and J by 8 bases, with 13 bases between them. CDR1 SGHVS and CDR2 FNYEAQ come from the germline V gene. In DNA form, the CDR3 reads TGTGCCAGCAGCTTAGCGGCGGAGATCGGGGGCTACACCTTC. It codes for CASSLAAEIGGYTF.

The CDR3 reads CASSLPRDTNNYGYTF. For the CDR3, the DNA is TGTGCCAGCAGTCTGCCCCGGGACACCAATAACTATGGCTACACCTTC. The chain employs TRBV28 and TRBJ1-2; maybe TRBD1 (6 bases). V lost 5 bases and J 1 base, leaving 17 bases between the germline ends. Per the germline V gene, CDR1 is MDHEN and CDR2 is SYDVKM. The CDR3 spans 16 residues.

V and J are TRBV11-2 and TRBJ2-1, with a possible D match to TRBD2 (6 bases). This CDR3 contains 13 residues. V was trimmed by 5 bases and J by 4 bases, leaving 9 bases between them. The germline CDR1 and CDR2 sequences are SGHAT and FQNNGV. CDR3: CASSTGLYNEQFF. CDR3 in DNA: TGTGCCAGCAGCACGGGACTTTACAATGAGCAGTTCTTC. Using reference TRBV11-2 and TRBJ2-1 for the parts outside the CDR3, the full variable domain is EAGVAQSPRYKIIEKRQSVAFWCNPISGHATLYWYQQILGQGPKLLIQFQNNGVVDDSQLPKDRFSAERLKGVDSTLKIQPAKLEDSAVYLCASSTGLYNEQFFGPGTRLTVL.

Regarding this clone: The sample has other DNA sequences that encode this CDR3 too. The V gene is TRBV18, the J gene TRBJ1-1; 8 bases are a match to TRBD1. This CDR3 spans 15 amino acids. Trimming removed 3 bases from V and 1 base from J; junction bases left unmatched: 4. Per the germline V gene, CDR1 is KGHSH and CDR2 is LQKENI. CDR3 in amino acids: CASSPGQGANTEAFF. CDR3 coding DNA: TGTGCCAGCTCACCCGGACAGGGTGCGAACACTGAAGCTTTCTTT.

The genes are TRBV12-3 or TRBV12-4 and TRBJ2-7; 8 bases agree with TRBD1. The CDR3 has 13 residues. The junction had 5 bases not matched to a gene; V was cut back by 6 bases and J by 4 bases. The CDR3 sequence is CASRTGEYYEQYV. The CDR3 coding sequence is TGTGCCAGCAGGACAGGGGAATATTACGAGCAGTACGTC.

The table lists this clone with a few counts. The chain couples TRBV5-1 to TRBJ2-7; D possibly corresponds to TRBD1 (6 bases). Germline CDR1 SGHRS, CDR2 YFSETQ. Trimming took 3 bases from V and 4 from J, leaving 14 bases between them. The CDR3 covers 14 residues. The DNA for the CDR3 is TGCGCCAGCAGCTCAGGACAGAACTCTTACGAGCAGTACTTC. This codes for CASSSGQNSYEQYF.